This T cell receptor beta chain is from a study of blood T cell repertoires in COVID-19. Study-wide context: Acute-phase and convalescent COVID-19 samples originated in the United States, Italy and Spain. Sample material is recorded as cDNA or gDNA derived from T cells, B-cell-depleted T cells, or PBMCs.

As regards this clone: The junction departs from germline at one end; a sequencing error may be responsible.

Under the authors' procedure: From reference gene primer amplification, estimates of nucleated cell counts were derived. Using immunoSEQ multiplex PCR, the repertoire was profiled, and TCRdb retains in-frame clones only, with some absent. Clone size and V and J calls were adopted from that table, with D and trimming inferred from the DNA. The table shows about 240,000 clones, with 85% occurring only once. The CDR3 is 16 amino acids. Germline CDR1 reads SSHAT; CDR2 reads FNYEAQ (reference sequence). The sample consisted of peripheral blood. The source of this sequence is a woman aged 60-70 years with active or convalescent COVID-19. This chain joins TRBV7-7 and TRBJ2-1, with TRBD2 matching 9 bases. The CDR3: CASSLERTSAVNEQFF. CDR3 nucleotides: TGTGCTAGCAGCTTAGAAAGGACTAGCGCTGTCAATGAGCAGTTCTTC.